Below, 22 T cell receptor beta chains from the same sample are listed, as sequenced in a study of post-analysis software for immune sequencing data. Study-level points and caveats: There were several TRBV segments more frequent in patients than controls, and TRBV5-6, TRBV5-1 and TRBV20-1 were among them.

Their cognate antigens are unknown. Each TCR beta cDNA library carried unique molecular identifiers. TCRdb fed the PCR reads into MiXCR, producing one record per CDR3 protein. The sample has roughly 730,000 distinct CDR3 sequences; 25% to 30% are singletons. The source material was blood. Receptor source: a girl aged 5-17 years with multiple sclerosis.

This chain uses TRBV20-1 with TRBJ2-1; D may match TRBD1 or TRBD2 (5 bases each). This CDR3 is built from 18 residues. The V gene lost 1 base and the J gene lost 1 base, with 20 bases spanning the gap. The germline V gene encodes CDR1 DFQATT and CDR2 SNEGSKA (reference sequence). CDR3 protein: CSARGKPGPRGSYNEQFF. For the CDR3, the DNA is TGCAGTGCTAGAGGAAAGCCGGGACCCCGGGGATCCTACAATGAGCAGTTCTTC.

This clonotype appeared many times. The chain recombines TRBV20-1 with TRBJ2-3; 12 positions match TRBD2. CDR1 is DFQATT, CDR2 SNEGSKA, per germline (reference sequence). This CDR3 is 13 amino acids long. The V gene end was trimmed by 3 bases and the J gene end by 6 bases; junction bases not matched to a gene: 1. CDR3 in DNA: TGCAGTGCTAGGCTAGCGGGAGGGGATACGCAGTATTTT. Its protein product is CSARLAGGDTQYF.

As DNA, the CDR3 is TGTGCCAGCAGCTACCTACTAGCGACGAGCTCCTACGAGCAGTACTTC. Its protein is CASSYLLATSSYEQYF. The chain couples TRBV7-2 to TRBJ2-7, with TRBD2 identical over 7 bases. The CDR3 is 16 residues long. With 4 bases clipped from V and 0 bases from J, the junction kept 9 bases outside the gene matches. From germline, CDR1 is SGHTA and CDR2 FQGNSA. The full variable domain, rest sourced from reference TRBV7-2 and TRBJ2-7, is GAGVSQSPSNKVTEKGKDVELRCDPISGHTALYWYRQSLGQGLEFLIYFQGNSAPDKSGLPSDRFSAERTGGSVSTLTIQRTQQEDSAVYLCASSYLLATSSYEQYFGPGTRLTVT.

DNA of the CDR3: TGCGCCAGCAGCGTAGGAAAGAACACCGGGGAGCTGTTTTTT. It translates to CASSVGKNTGELFF. The chain combines TRBV5-1 with TRBJ2-2; D not certain. CDR1 is SGHRS and CDR2 is YFSETQ in the germline V gene. CDR3 size: 14 residues. Trimming shortened V by 4 bases and J by 1 base, and 8 bases separated the two germline ends.

The chain is built from TRBV5-5 and TRBJ2-2; no reliable D call. This CDR3 comprises 14 residues. Trimming stripped 2 bases from V and 2 bases from J, with 7 bases between. CDR1 is SGHKS and CDR2 is YYEKEE in the germline V gene (reference sequence). CDR3 protein: CASSFAFNTGELFF. As DNA, the CDR3 is TGTGCCAGCAGCTTCGCGTTCAACACCGGGGAGCTGTTTTTT.

Ten or more counts support this clonotype. The CDR3 coding sequence is TGCAGTGTTCCCCGGACAGGGGGAGTAGAGACCCAGTACTTC. It translates to CSVPRTGGVETQYF. The chain links TRBV29-1 to TRBJ2-5, with 10 nucleotides matching TRBD1. This CDR3 has 14 residues. Germline CDR1 SQVTM, CDR2 ANQGSEA.

This clonotype was observed a handful of times. The chain links TRBV6-6 to TRBJ2-1; 10 bases map to TRBD2. Trimming at V came to 8 bases and at J to 6 bases, leaving 16 bases not matched to a gene. Germline-derived CDR1 and CDR2 are MNHNY and SVGAGI (reference sequence). The CDR3 is made up of 17 amino acids. CDR3 in amino acids: CASSLGLADTMANEQFF. The CDR3 region has the DNA TGTGCCAGCTCCCTAGGACTAGCGGACACCATGGCCAATGAGCAGTTCTTC.

This chain joins TRBV15 and TRBJ2-3; D not certain. V lost 1 base and J lost 4, with 18 bases in between. Germline CDR1 LNHNV, CDR2 YYDKDF (reference sequence). This CDR3 comprises 17 residues. Here the CDR3 reads CATSRGPASSPADTQYF. CDR3 coding DNA: TGTGCCACCAGCAGAGGCCCGGCCAGTTCCCCGGCAGATACGCAGTATTTT.

The rearrangement joins TRBV30 to TRBJ1-4, with D maybe TRBD1 (6 bases). Trimming stripped 0 bases from V and 7 bases from J, with 12 bases between. Germline V CDR1 and CDR2: GTSNPN, SVGIG (reference sequence). This CDR3 region has 14 residues. The CDR3 reads CAWSVVRTAEKLFF. CDR3 in DNA: TGTGCCTGGAGTGTGGTTCGGACAGCTGAAAAACTGTTTTTT.

This clonotype has just a few counts. This chain links TRBV7-2 with TRBJ2-5; D uncertain. The length of the CDR3 is 14 residues. Trimming cost V 1 base and J 4 bases, with 10 bases left between them. Looked up from germline, CDR1 is SGHTA and CDR2 is FQGNSA. The CDR3 DNA reads TGTGCCAGCAGCTTAGGGTGGGCTGGAGAGACCCAGTACTTC. Its protein product is CASSLGWAGETQYF.

The table lists this clonotype with a few counts. This chain joins TRBV12-3 or TRBV12-4 and TRBJ2-1, with 7 bases aligning to TRBD2. The V and J ends lost 6 bases and 4 bases, in that order; junction bases with no gene match: 9. CDR3 size: 15 residues. In nucleotides, the CDR3 is TGTGCCAGCAGCCATCCTAGCGGATATTACAATGAGCAGTTCTTC. Translated: CASSHPSGYYNEQFF.

CDR3 DNA: TGTGCCAGCACCCGTAACCGGGGGGCACAAGGTCCGTCTGGGGCCAACGTCCTGACTTTC. This encodes CASTRNRGAQGPSGANVLTF. This chain links TRBV7-2 with TRBJ2-6; TRBD2 might be the D (7 bases). V lost 7 bases, J lost 1 base, and 26 bases lay in between. The CDR3 covers 20 residues. The germline CDR1 and CDR2 sequences are SGHTA and FQGNSA.

On this clonotype: This may be a read error: a much more frequent sequence differs by one nucleotide. The chain employs TRBV20-1 and TRBJ2-7; 8 bases are a match to TRBD2. Germline CDR1 is DFQATT and CDR2 is SNEGSKA (reference sequence). CDR3 length: 12 amino acids. Unmatched junction bases numbered 5, after V lost 0 bases and J lost 10 bases. Here the CDR3 reads CSARDGREAQYF. CDR3 DNA sequence: TGCAGTGCTAGAGATGGGCGGGAGGCCCAGTACTTC.

This clonotype was seen more than once but under ten times. The chain couples TRBV4-3 to TRBJ1-6; D remains unclear. The CDR3 totals 15 residues. Germline CDR1 is LGHNA and CDR2 is YSLEER. V lost 2 bases to trimming and J lost 10 bases, with 15 bases between them. CDR3 loop: CASSQLLRDGSPLHF. The CDR3 DNA sequence: TGCGCCAGCAGCCAACTTTTGCGAGATGGGTCACCCCTCCACTTT.

This clonotype was counted between two and nine times. V usage is TRBV28 and J usage is TRBJ2-3; D unclear. V lost 2 bases and J 7 bases, leaving 7 bases between the germline ends. CDR1 and CDR2 (germline): MDHEN, SYDVKM. The CDR3 contains 12 residues. The CDR3 DNA sequence: TGTGCCAGCAGTTTAATTGGAAATACGCAGTATTTT. It encodes CASSLIGNTQYF.

The chain uses TRBV24-1 and TRBJ2-5; perhaps D is TRBD1 or TRBD2 (5 bases each). The V gene's germline CDR1 is KGHDR and CDR2 SFDVKD. Trimming shortened V by 5 bases and J by 5 bases, and 14 bases separated the two germline ends. There are 14 residues in the CDR3. DNA of the CDR3: TGTGCCACCAGTGGTCGGGGCCCTCCGGAGACCCAGTACTTC. This encodes CATSGRGPPETQYF.

This clonotype has more than one count but fewer than ten. The rearrangement joins TRBV6-5 to TRBJ1-1; D is possibly TRBD1 (6 bases). The germline gives CDR1 MNHEY, CDR2 SVGAGI. Trimming took 7 bases from V and 2 from J, leaving 17 bases between them. The CDR3 loop spans 15 amino acids. The CDR3 loop is CASTQQGPANTEAFF. The CDR3 DNA sequence: TGTGCCAGCACCCAACAGGGTCCTGCTAACACTGAAGCTTTCTTT.

This clonotype occurred a few times. The rearrangement links TRBV12-3 or TRBV12-4 to TRBJ2-5; tentatively, D is TRBD1 (6 bases). This CDR3 comprises 18 residues. V lost 3 bases and J lost 1, with 21 bases in between. The CDR3 is CASSFSLGRGIGQETQYF. The CDR3 DNA is TGTGCCAGCAGTTTTTCCCTGGGAAGGGGGATAGGCCAAGAGACCCAGTACTTC.

V gene TRBV20-1 combines with J gene TRBJ2-1; the D gene is possibly TRBD2 (6 bases). Trimming left V 3 bases short and J 3 bases short, with 9 bases between. Germline V gene sequence: CDR1 DFQATT, CDR2 SNEGSKA (reference sequence). This CDR3 is built from 13 residues. The CDR3 reads CSAREGGYNEQFF. CDR3 bases: TGCAGTGCTAGGGAGGGAGGCTACAATGAGCAGTTCTTC.

This clonotype was counted many times. CDR3 bases: TGTGCCAGCAGCTTAGTGGGACAGGGGTACGAGCAGTACTTC. Amino acid sequence: CASSLVGQGYEQYF. The V gene is TRBV7-2, the J gene TRBJ2-7; 10 nucleotides align to TRBD1. The CDR3 consists of 14 residues. The germline gives CDR1 SGHTA, CDR2 FQGNSA. The V segment lost 1 base and the J segment 4 bases; nucleotides outside the gene matches: 1.

This clonotype was seen a few times. This rearrangement joins TRBV4-1 to TRBJ2-1, with D perhaps matching TRBD2 (6 bases). This CDR3 contains 13 residues. Trimming took 6 bases from V and 8 from J, leaving 14 bases between them. CDR1 MGHRA and CDR2 YSYEKL come from the germline V gene. The CDR3 loop reads CASRSQWGDEQFF. The DNA for the CDR3 is TGCGCCAGCAGATCTCAATGGGGGGATGAGCAGTTCTTC.

There are many counts of this clonotype. V gene TRBV5-6 combines with J gene TRBJ2-7; 9 nucleotides match TRBD1. With 4 bases clipped from V and 1 base from J, the junction kept 3 bases outside the gene matches. The CDR3 covers 14 residues. The V gene's germline CDR1 is SGHDT and CDR2 YYEEEE. Here the CDR3 DNA reads TGTGCCAGCAGCCGGGACAGGGTATCCTACGAGCAGTACTTC. Protein product: CASSRDRVSYEQYF.